The source of this TCR beta chain is a study of cytomegalovirus exposure and HLA in healthy donors. Findings and limits, study-wide: It was reportedly the case that the classifier diagnosed cytomegalovirus status with high specificity and sensitivity. Most subjects' HLA-A and HLA-B alleles were reportedly predicted from TCR beta sequences. Later work showed greater clonal expansion in HLA-associated TCR beta chains than in equally common others.

Regarding this clone: Its target is unknown.

The PCR employed 60 Vbeta primers together with 13 Jbeta primers. Repertoires were generated with immunoSEQ multiplex PCR, while TCRdb's copy carries only in-frame clones and drops some. Of some 140,000 clones in the sample, 73% were seen once. The ends lost 5 bases at V and 3 bases at J; junction bases unmatched: 3. This CDR3 has 13 residues. Germline values: CDR1 SGHTA, CDR2 FQGTGA. The source of this sequence is a woman aged 40 to 49 in good health and CMV-seronegative. The sample consisted of PBMCs. The V gene is TRBV7-3, the J gene TRBJ1-1, with 7 nucleotides matching TRBD1. DNA of the CDR3: TGTGCCAGCAGCGCCGACAGGGACACTGAAGCTTTCTTT. Translating it yields CASSADRDTEAFF.